These T cell receptor beta chains were read from a single sample in a study of molecular identifiers for immune sequencing clone quantification. In TCRdb, the PCR reads were re-called with MiXCR into one record per CDR3 protein. Here the sample spans a few hundred thousand distinct CDR3 sequences, about a fifth being singletons. The source material was naive CD8+ T cells from blood, with Jurkat cell RNA spiked in. The receptor set was obtained from a human donor in good health. Some libraries in this study had Jurkat cell RNA spiked in. Each CDR3 is given with its conserved first and last residue. A D gene is named only where the DNA matches it firmly. Where a row states a size, it is once, few, many or the class of an expanded clone; other rows omit it.

>.|TRBJ1-2|TRBV11-3|few
TGTGCCAGCATCACGGACAAGAGGGCCGCGGGCTACACCTTC
CASITDKRAAGYTF
>.|TRBJ2-1|TRBV6-2/TRBV6-3|few
TGTGCCAGCAGTCCCCGACCCCAGAGCTCCTACAATGAGCAGTTCTTC
CASSPRPQSSYNEQFF
>.|TRBJ2-7|TRBV19|.
TGTGCCAGTAGTACTGGACATCCTACTGGCCACGAGCAGTACTTC
CASSTGHPTGHEQYF
>TRBD2|TRBJ2-3|TRBV7-9|many
TGTGCCAGCAGCTTTGGTCAAGCGGGAGGGCCTGCAGATACGCAGTATTTT
CASSFGQAGGPADTQYF
>TRBD1|TRBJ1-4|TRBV2|many
TGTGCCAGCGCCAGGGGGACAGGTGGTGAAAAACTGTTTTTT
CASARGTGGEKLFF
>.|TRBJ2-6|TRBV28|many
TGTGCCAGCAGGGACTGGGCCAACGTCCTGACTTTC
CASRDWANVLTF
>.|TRBJ1-1|TRBV3-1|.
TGTGCCAGCAGCCGCTACTTAAATCTGGGGGCAGAGGGGAACACTGAAGCTTTCTTT
CASSRYLNLGAEGNTEAFF
>.|TRBJ2-4|TRBV29-1|.
TGCAGCGTGATGCTAGCCACCAAAACCATTCAGTACTTC
CSVMLATKTIQYF
>TRBD1|TRBJ1-2|TRBV6-5|many
TGTGCCAGCAGTTACCCAGGACAGGAGGGAGGCTACACCTTC
CASSYPGQEGGYTF
>TRBD1|TRBJ1-5|TRBV7-9|many
TGTGCCAGCAGCTTAGGCAGGACAGGGAACCAGCCCCAGCATTTT
CASSLGRTGNQPQHF
>TRBD2|TRBJ2-2|TRBV9|many
TGTGCCAGCAGTCACGGAAGCGGGAGCTACGCCGGGGAGCTGTTTTTT
CASSHGSGSYAGELFF
>.|TRBJ2-7|TRBV7-9|.
TGTGCCAGCAGCTTCGACAGGTGGTACGAGCAGTACTTC
CASSFDRWYEQYF
>TRBD1|TRBJ1-5|TRBV19|many
TGTGCCAGCAGCATCGGACAGGGGGGCAATCAGCCCCAGCATTTT
CASSIGQGGNQPQHF
>TRBD1|TRBJ2-2|TRBV4-1|many
TGCGCCAGCAGCCCAGGGGGATTCCCGAACACCGGGGAGCTGTTTTTT
CASSPGGFPNTGELFF
>.|TRBJ2-7|TRBV30|few
TGTGCCTGGGGACTTGGACCGCCAGGTGTCTACGAGCAGTACTTC
CAWGLGPPGVYEQYF
>.|TRBJ1-1|TRBV4-2|few
TGTGCCAGCAGCCAAGGTCAGGTGAACACTGAAGCTTTCTTT
CASSQGQVNTEAFF
>TRBD1|TRBJ2-3|TRBV19|many
TGTGCCAGTAGTATTCCGGGACAGTCGCAGTATTTT
CASSIPGQSQYF
>.|TRBJ1-1|TRBV7-6|.
TGTGCCAGCGGCCCAGGGCCGAACACTGAAGCTTTCTTT
CASGPGPNTEAFF
>.|TRBJ2-7|TRBV6-2/TRBV6-3|many
TGTGCCAGCAGTTCCGGGACATATCGCTTCCAGTACTTC
CASSSGTYRFQYF
>TRBD1|TRBJ1-4|TRBV28|few
TGTGCCAGCAGTTCTACCGGGACAGGCGGTGAAAAACTGTTTTTT
CASSSTGTGGEKLFF
>TRBD2|TRBJ2-3|TRBV12-3/TRBV12-4|many
TGTGCCAGCAGGCCTGGGACTAGCGGCCTCACAGATACGCAGTATTTT
CASRPGTSGLTDTQYF
>.|TRBJ2-5|TRBV20-1|few
TGCAGTGCCCGGACGCGTCAAGAGACCCAGTACTTC
CSARTRQETQYF
>TRBD1|TRBJ1-1|TRBV7-8|.
TGTGCCAGCAGCTTAGGGCTTTTAGGGACAGGGGGCGCGGGGACTGAAGCTTTCTTT
CASSLGLLGTGGAGTEAFF
>TRBD2|TRBJ2-7|TRBV28|many
TGTGCCAGCAGCCCGGGGGCGGGAGGGCCCTACGAGCAGTACTTC
CASSPGAGGPYEQYF
>.|TRBJ2-3|TRBV7-6|many
TGTGCCAGCACCTCGATTGGGCAGGGTGGCACAGATACGCAGTATTTT
CASTSIGQGGTDTQYF
>.|TRBJ2-5|TRBV7-9|many
TGTGCCAGCAGCTTAGATGGGCGACTGGTGACCCAGTACTTC
CASSLDGRLVTQYF
>.|TRBJ2-2|TRBV2|few
TGTGCCAGCAGTGAATGGGACACGGGACCCACCGGGGAGCTGTTTTTT
CASSEWDTGPTGELFF
>.|TRBJ2-3|TRBV9|few
TGTGCCAGCAGCGTAGCCCCCGACGATTCCACAGATACGCAGTATTTT
CASSVAPDDSTDTQYF
>TRBD2|TRBJ2-7|TRBV4-2|.
TGTGCCAGCAGCCCAGATCTTCCTAGCGGGAGTGAGCAGTACTTC
CASSPDLPSGSEQYF
>TRBD1|TRBJ2-5|TRBV5-1|many
TGCGCCAGCAGCTTGGGCCCGGGACAGGGGATAGAGACCCAGTACTTC
CASSLGPGQGIETQYF
>TRBD2|TRBJ2-5|TRBV4-2|.
TGTGCCAGCAGGCCAAGTTTAGCGGGATATCAAGAGACCCAGTACTTC
CASRPSLAGYQETQYF
>.|TRBJ1-1|TRBV7-6|few
TGTGCCAGCAGCCCAGTTCCCGGGGGGAACACTGAAGCTTTCTTT
CASSPVPGGNTEAFF
>TRBD1|TRBJ1-2|TRBV29-1|few
TGCAGCGTTGGGGACAGGGTCTATGGCTACACCTTC
CSVGDRVYGYTF
>.|TRBJ2-3|TRBV9|few
TGTGCCAGCAGCGAGTCCGGGACTTTCACAGATACGCAGTATTTT
CASSESGTFTDTQYF
>.|TRBJ2-1|TRBV11-2|.
TGTGCCAGCAGCTTAATGCAGGATGAGCAGTTCTTC
CASSLMQDEQFF
>TRBD2|TRBJ2-7|TRBV5-1|many
TGCGCCAGCAGCTTGGAAGGACTAGCGGCCGCCCATAATTACGAGCAGTACTTC
CASSLEGLAAAHNYEQYF
>.|TRBJ2-3|TRBV7-9|many
TGTGCCAGCAGCATAAGCACGGGACCTAGCACAGATACGCAGTATTTT
CASSISTGPSTDTQYF
>.|TRBJ2-3|TRBV4-1|few
TGCGCCAGCAGCCAAGACTACGCACAGGGTACTGATACGCAGTATTTT
CASSQDYAQGTDTQYF
>TRBD2|TRBJ2-3|TRBV7-2|many
TGTGCCAGCAGCATACCCCTAGCGGGAGGGCCGAAAGATACGCAGTATTTT
CASSIPLAGGPKDTQYF
>.|TRBJ1-1|TRBV24-1|.
TGTGCCACTCAACTACGGAGGAACACTGAAGCTTTCTTT
CATQLRRNTEAFF
>TRBD1|TRBJ1-5|TRBV6-2/TRBV6-3|many
TGTGCCAGCAGTTACCTCCTGACAGGGGCCGGCAATCAGCCCCAGCATTTT
CASSYLLTGAGNQPQHF
>TRBD1|TRBJ2-2|TRBV25-1|many
TGTGCCAGCAGGGGACAGGGGGCCGGCACCGGGGAGCTGTTTTTT
CASRGQGAGTGELFF
>.|TRBJ2-7|TRBV6-2/TRBV6-3|.
TGTGCCAGCAGTTACCTTGGGGGAACCTACGAGCAGTACTTC
CASSYLGGTYEQYF
>.|TRBJ1-1|TRBV6-2/TRBV6-3|.
TGTGCCAGCAGTTACGGCGCGGGGGTGGGGCCTGAAGCTTTCTTT
CASSYGAGVGPEAFF
>.|TRBJ2-4|TRBV24-1|many
TGTGCCACTGAGCCGGGACTAGCCAAAAACATTCAGTACTTC
CATEPGLAKNIQYF
>.|TRBJ2-1|TRBV27|.
TGTGCCAGCAGTCAACCCTCGGACAGTCACGAGCAGTTCTTC
CASSQPSDSHEQFF
>TRBD1|TRBJ2-1|TRBV5-6|.
TGTGCCGGCAGCTTGTTTTCGGGGACAGGGGTCCACAATGAGCAGTTCTTC
CAGSLFSGTGVHNEQFF
>.|TRBJ1-1|TRBV12-3/TRBV12-4|.
TGTGCCAGCAATCCACCCGGGCCCGAAAACACTGAAGCTTTCTTT
CASNPPGPENTEAFF
>.|TRBJ1-1|TRBV12-3/TRBV12-4|once
TGTGCCAGCAGTTTAATAGGGAGTGGCGATATCCCTGGAGCTTTCTTT
CASSLIGSGDIPGAFF
>TRBD1|TRBJ2-3|TRBV27|many
TGTGCCAGCACCCGACAGGGGCCGAGGATAGATACGCAGTATTTT
CASTRQGPRIDTQYF
>.|TRBJ1-1|TRBV24-1|.
TGTGCCACCAGAGACGACGGTAACACTGAAGCTTTCTTT
CATRDDGNTEAFF
>TRBD2|TRBJ2-7|TRBV5-6|many
TGTGCCAGCAGGCCTAGCGGGAGCTCCTACGAGCAGTACTTC
CASRPSGSSYEQYF
>.|TRBJ1-1|TRBV29-1|many
TGCAGCCTCCGGGCCTCTGGATGGACTGAAGCTTTCTTT
CSLRASGWTEAFF
>.|TRBJ2-5|TRBV6-5|few
TGTGCCAGCAGTTACTCACAAGTACAAGAGACCCAGTACTTC
CASSYSQVQETQYF
>TRBD1|TRBJ2-5|TRBV28|many
TGTGCCAGCAGTGGAGCCGGGACAGGGCCTAGGGAGACCCAGTACTTC
CASSGAGTGPRETQYF
>TRBD2|TRBJ2-2|TRBV5-1|many
TGCGCCAGCAGCAAGGGACTAGCGAACACCGGGGAGCTGTTTTTT
CASSKGLANTGELFF
>.|TRBJ1-2|TRBV30|few
TGTGCCTGGGGTGACTATGGCTACACCTTC
CAWGDYGYTF